This TCR beta chain appears in the sequencing data of a study of tumor and adjacent non-tumor tissue in lung cancer. As for the study in general: Patients were aged about 30 to 80, around ten men and about 5 women, stage I to III. Notes on the study in general: Top 100 clones took a larger repertoire share in normal lung. Patients with more diverse tumor TCRs had worse survival.

On this clonotype: Antigen: not known. One end of the junction is discordant with germline, which a read error may explain.

CDR3 length: 13 residues. RNA was extracted from bulk tissue without any cell sorting. Between August and November 2014, newly diagnosed, chemotherapy-naive lung cancer patients underwent thoracic surgery in China. TCRbeta libraries were built with three rounds of nested PCR, modified from ARM-PCR. TCRdb ran MiXCR on the multiplex PCR reads and lists one entry per CDR3 protein. Of tens of thousands of distinct CDR3 sequences listed, 55% to 75% were seen once; the top ten hold roughly 9%. Sequencing was done on a sample of lung tumor tissue. The sequence was collected from a woman in her thirties or forties with non-small cell lung cancer. The chain joins TRBV12-3 or TRBV12-4 to TRBJ1-6, with TRBD1 as a possible D gene (6 bases). Here the CDR3 DNA reads TGTGTTAGCAACGGGGGGCGAAATTCACACCTCCACTTT. The encoded protein is CVSNGGRNSHLHF.